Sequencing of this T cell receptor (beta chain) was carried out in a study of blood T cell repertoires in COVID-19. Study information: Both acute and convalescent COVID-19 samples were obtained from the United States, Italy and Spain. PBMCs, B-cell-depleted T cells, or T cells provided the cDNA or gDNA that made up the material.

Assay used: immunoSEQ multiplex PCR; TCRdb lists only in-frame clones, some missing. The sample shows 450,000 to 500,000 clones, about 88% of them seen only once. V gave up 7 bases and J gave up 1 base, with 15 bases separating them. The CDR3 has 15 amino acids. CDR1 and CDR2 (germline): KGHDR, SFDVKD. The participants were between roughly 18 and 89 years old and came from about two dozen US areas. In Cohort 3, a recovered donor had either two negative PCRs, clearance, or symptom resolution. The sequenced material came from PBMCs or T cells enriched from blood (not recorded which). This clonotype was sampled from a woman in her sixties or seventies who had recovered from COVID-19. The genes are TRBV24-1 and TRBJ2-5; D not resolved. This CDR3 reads CATSSGESLQETQYF. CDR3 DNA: TGTGCCACCAGCTCCGGAGAGTCCCTCCAAGAGACCCAGTACTTC.